Presented here are 30 T cell receptor beta chains from one specimen sequenced in a study of T cell changes during pregnancy in multiple sclerosis. The repertoire was sequenced with immunoSEQ multiplex PCR; TCRdb's copy has only in-frame clones and lacks some. The sample lists around 55,000 clones, 93% seen once, with less than 5% in the top ten. The starting material was CD8+ T cells from peripheral blood mononuclear cells, obtained in the second trimester of pregnancy. The receptors were sampled from a female donor with multiple sclerosis, enrolled in a pregnancy study.

V and J are TRBV2 and TRBJ2-2, with 8 nucleotides matching TRBD1. Germline V gene sequence: CDR1 SNHLY, CDR2 FYNNEI. This CDR3 is built from 14 residues. Unmatched junction bases numbered 4, after V lost 6 bases and J lost 4 bases. Here the CDR3 reads CASRQGVVTGELFF. DNA of the CDR3: TGTGCCAGCAGACAGGGGGTAGTCACCGGGGAGCTGTTTTTT.

This chain connects TRBV27 to TRBJ2-1; tentative D call: TRBD2 (6 bases). Trimming left V 6 bases short and J 6 bases short, with 15 bases between. The V gene's germline CDR1 is MNHEY and CDR2 SMNVEV (reference sequence). CDR3 length: 14 amino acids. This CDR3 is CASSQGLLVNEQFF. Here the CDR3 DNA reads TGTGCCAGCAGCCAGGGACTGCTAGTCAATGAGCAGTTCTTC.

V gene TRBV4-1 combines with J gene TRBJ2-7; 7 positions match TRBD1. Germline V CDR1 and CDR2: MGHRA, YSYEKL. The CDR3 sequence is 18 residues long. The J segment lost 1 base and the V segment lost 0 bases, leaving 12 bases of the junction unmatched. The CDR3 DNA reads TGCGCCAGCAGCCAAGAGGGGACAGTTTTCGCTTTTTCCTACGAGCAGTACTTC. Protein product: CASSQEGTVFAFSYEQYF.

The V gene is TRBV15, the J gene TRBJ1-3; D not resolved. The CDR3 runs to 15 residues. The germline CDR1 and CDR2 sequences are LNHNV and YYDKDF (reference sequence). V lost 0 bases to trimming and J lost 2 bases, with 8 bases between them. The CDR3 reads CATSRDRDPGNTIYF. DNA of the CDR3: TGTGCCACCAGCAGAGATCGAGATCCTGGAAACACCATATATTTT.

J is TRBJ1-2 and V is TRBV27; 8 bases agree with TRBD1. Trimming took 5 bases from V and 7 from J; bases not matched to a gene: 9. There are 14 residues in the CDR3. CDR1 is MNHEY and CDR2 is SMNVEV in the germline V gene (reference sequence). The CDR3 DNA reads as TGTGCCAGCAGTCCCACAGGGGGGCTAAGTGGCTACACCTTC. Amino acid sequence: CASSPTGGLSGYTF.

The chain recombines TRBV7-9 with TRBJ1-2; perhaps TRBD1 as D (6 bases). Looked up from germline, CDR1 is SEHNR and CDR2 is FQNEAQ (reference sequence). The CDR3 is 12 amino acids. V lost 6 bases and J lost 6, with 11 bases in between. CDR3 sequence (DNA): TGTGCCAGCAGTCAGGGGAAAGATGGCTACACCTTC. This gives the protein CASSQGKDGYTF.

The chain recombines TRBV7-9 with TRBJ2-1; 12 nucleotides line up with TRBD2. The germline gives CDR1 SEHNR, CDR2 FQNEAQ (reference sequence). The CDR3 extends over 16 amino acids. V dropped 1 base and J dropped 8; count of bases not matched to a gene: 6. Written as DNA, the CDR3 is TGTGCCAGCAGCTTAGTGGGACTAGCGGGTTACGATGAGCAGTTCTTC. As protein: CASSLVGLAGYDEQFF.

This chain joins TRBV28 and TRBJ1-1, with 10 bases aligning to TRBD1. Trimming took 2 bases from V and 1 from J; bases not matched to a gene: 7. Germline CDR1 is MDHEN and CDR2 is SYDVKM. The CDR3 runs to 17 residues. The CDR3 DNA reads as TGTGCCAGCAGTTTACCCGGGACAGGGGCTCAGAACACTGAAGCTTTCTTT. Translating gives CASSLPGTGAQNTEAFF.

V usage is TRBV19 and J usage is TRBJ1-1, with D possibly being TRBD1 (6 bases). The V gene's germline CDR1 is LNHDA and CDR2 SQIVND (reference sequence). The CDR3 covers 15 residues. V was cut by 3 bases and J by 2 bases, with 13 bases left in between. CDR3 region: CASSIPGVTNTEAFF. DNA for the CDR3: TGTGCCAGTAGTATCCCAGGGGTTACAAACACTGAAGCTTTCTTT.

V and J are TRBV29-1 and TRBJ2-1; D remains ambiguous. Germline V lookup: CDR1 SQVTM, CDR2 ANQGSEA. The CDR3 extends over 13 amino acids. Trimming took 4 bases from V and 4 from J, leaving 11 bases between them. CDR3 region: CSVAHSPYNEQFF. CDR3 bases: TGCAGCGTTGCGCATAGCCCATACAATGAGCAGTTCTTC.

The chain carries TRBV5-1 and TRBJ2-7; D remains unclear. Trimming took off 1 base at V and 0 bases at J, with 11 bases between the two ends. CDR1 is SGHRS and CDR2 is YFSETQ in the germline V gene. CDR3 size: 15 residues. In nucleotides, the CDR3 is TGCGCCAGCAGCTTGCGCCAGTTCAGCTCCTACGAGCAGTACTTC. Residues: CASSLRQFSSYEQYF. The full variable domain, its missing parts supplied by reference TRBV5-1 and TRBJ2-7, is KAGVTQTPRYLIKTRGQQVTLSCSPISGHRSVSWYQQTPGQGLQFLFEYFSETQRNKGNFPGRFSGRQFSNSRSEMNVSTLELGDSALYLCASSLRQFSSYEQYFGPGTRLTVT.

The chain employs TRBV4-1 and TRBJ1-2, with 9 bases fitting TRBD1. The junction had 6 bases not matched to a gene; V was cut back by 1 base and J by 0 bases. CDR1 and CDR2 from the germline V gene are MGHRA and YSYEKL. There are 17 residues in the CDR3. CDR3 region: CASSQGQGGLANYGYTF. The CDR3 DNA reads TGCGCCAGCAGCCAAGGACAGGGGGGACTCGCTAACTATGGCTACACCTTC.

The chain recombines TRBV7-9 with TRBJ2-3; TRBD1 aligns across 7 bases. V shed 5 bases and J 1 base; nucleotides not matched to a gene: 3. The CDR3 has 14 residues. CDR1 and CDR2 from the germline V gene are SEHNR and FQNEAQ (reference sequence). The CDR3 region has the DNA TGTGCCAGCAGCCGTACAGGGGGCACAGATACGCAGTATTTT. Protein product: CASSRTGGTDTQYF.

The chain links TRBV4-2 to TRBJ1-6, with 7 bases fitting TRBD1. Germline V CDR1 and CDR2: LGHNA, YNFKEQ. J lost 9 bases, V lost 1 base, and 12 bases had no gene match. The length of the CDR3 is 17 residues. The CDR3 is CASSQVWSGTEGSPLHF. In nucleotides, the CDR3 is TGTGCCAGCAGCCAAGTGTGGTCCGGGACAGAAGGTTCACCCCTCCACTTT.

The gene calls are TRBV28 and TRBJ2-7, with TRBD2 matching 13 bases. The J segment lost 1 base and the V segment lost 5 bases, leaving 2 bases of the junction unmatched. Germline lookup yields CDR1 MDHEN and CDR2 SYDVKM. This CDR3 has 15 amino acids. CDR3 amino acids: CASSPTSGRSYEQYF. CDR3 bases: TGTGCCAGCAGTCCGACTAGCGGGAGGTCCTACGAGCAGTACTTC.

CDR3 DNA: TGTGCCAGCAGCGTCCGGGACAGGGGGTACGAGCAGTACTTC. Translation gives CASSVRDRGYEQYF. V and J are TRBV9 and TRBJ2-7; 11 bases align to TRBD1. The CDR3 consists of 14 residues. The V gene's germline CDR1 is SGDLS and CDR2 YYNGEE. The ends lost 2 bases at V and 4 bases at J; junction bases unmatched: 2.

The chain carries TRBV4-1 and TRBJ2-5, with D perhaps TRBD2 (5 bases). The CDR3 length is 15 residues. The germline gives CDR1 MGHRA, CDR2 YSYEKL. V was clipped by 1 base and J by 3 bases, with 12 bases between them. CDR3 sequence reads: CASSQGRGREETQYF. The CDR3 DNA is TGCGCCAGCAGCCAAGGCCGGGGTCGAGAAGAGACCCAGTACTTC.

This clone was picked up one time. V usage is TRBV7-6 and J usage is TRBJ2-1; 9 bases are shared with TRBD2. The CDR3 extends over 15 amino acids. With 1 base clipped from V and 10 bases from J, the junction kept 8 bases outside the gene matches. CDR1 is SGHVS and CDR2 is FNYEAQ in the germline V gene. In nucleotides, the CDR3 is TGTGCCAGCAGCTTAGTAGCTAGCGGGGCCGGGGAGCAGTTCTTC. This sequence encodes CASSLVASGAGEQFF.

This clone was picked up one time. The chain combines TRBV29-1 with TRBJ1-1; D is perhaps TRBD1 (6 bases). CDR3 length: 11 residues. Germline CDR1 is SQVTM and CDR2 is ANQGSEA. The V end lost 7 bases, the J end lost 7 bases, and 13 bases lay between the germline ends. The CDR3 reads CSAKDSIEAFF. The CDR3 nucleotides are TGCAGCGCCAAGGACAGCATTGAAGCTTTCTTT.

This clone was observed once. The CDR3 loop reads CASSLGLAGLNEQFF. CDR3 DNA: TGTGCCAGCTCCCTGGGGCTAGCGGGACTCAATGAGCAGTTCTTC. This chain connects TRBV19 to TRBJ2-1; 9 positions agree with TRBD2. The V gene's germline CDR1 is LNHDA and CDR2 SQIVND (reference sequence). V lost 9 bases to trimming and J lost 6 bases; unmatched junction nucleotides: 12. This CDR3 is 15 amino acids long. Using reference TRBV19 and TRBJ2-1 for the parts outside the CDR3, the full variable domain is DGGITQSPKYLFRKEGQNVTLSCEQNLNHDAMYWYRQDPGQGLRLIYYSQIVNDFQKGDIAEGYSVSREKKESFPLTVTSAQKNPTAFYLCASSLGLAGLNEQFFGPGTRLTVL.

The rearrangement uses TRBV4-3 and TRBJ2-1, with a possible D match to TRBD1 (5 bases). The V end lost 1 base, the J end lost 0 bases, and 16 bases lay between the germline ends. The CDR3 is made up of 18 amino acids. Germline-derived CDR1 and CDR2 are LGHNA and YSLEER. CDR3 protein: CASSQVTLTASSYNEQFF. The CDR3 nucleotides are TGCGCCAGCAGCCAAGTTACATTGACAGCTAGCTCCTACAATGAGCAGTTCTTC.

The CDR3 loop is CATRSWTGGSSVTDTQYF. The DNA for the CDR3 is TGTGCCACCCGTTCTTGGACAGGGGGGAGTTCGGTCACAGATACGCAGTATTTT. J is TRBJ2-3 and V is TRBV7-8; the match to TRBD1 covers 10 bases. This CDR3 has 18 amino acids. J gave up 2 bases and V 10 bases, and 18 bases lay outside the gene matches. Germline loops: CDR1 SGHVS, CDR2 FQNEAQ.

The chain joins TRBV18 to TRBJ1-4, with a weak D call TRBD1 (6 bases). CDR3 size: 13 residues. CDR1 is KGHSH and CDR2 is LQKENI in the germline V gene. The V and J ends lost 3 bases and 7 bases respectively, with 9 bases between them. CDR3 sequence (DNA): TGTGCCAGCTCACCGGCAGGGGTTGAAAAACTGTTTTTT. It encodes CASSPAGVEKLFF.

The chain couples TRBV27 to TRBJ2-5, with 8 positions matching TRBD1. Trimming at V came to 4 bases and at J to 0 bases, leaving 7 bases not matched to a gene. CDR1 is MNHEY, CDR2 SMNVEV, per germline (reference sequence). The CDR3 is made up of 16 amino acids. The CDR3 DNA follows: TGTGCCAGCAGTTCGGACAGGGTAGGGTACCAAGAGACCCAGTACTTC. Protein product: CASSSDRVGYQETQYF.

The V and J genes are TRBV5-5 and TRBJ2-3; TRBD1 aligns across 9 bases. V dropped 4 bases and J dropped 4; count of bases not matched to a gene: 7. The CDR3 has 15 amino acids. The germline V gene has CDR1 SGHKS and CDR2 YYEKEE (reference sequence). CDR3 nucleotides: TGTGCCAGCAGCATGGGACAGGGTAGTCCAGATACGCAGTATTTT. Encoded protein: CASSMGQGSPDTQYF. Supplemented by reference TRBV5-5 and TRBJ2-3, the full variable domain reads DAGVTQSPTHLIKTRGQQVTLRCSPISGHKSVSWYQQVLGQGPQFIFQYYEKEERGRGNFPDRFSARQFPNYSSELNVNALLLGDSALYLCASSMGQGSPDTQYFGPGTRLTVL.

This chain joins TRBV6-5 and TRBJ2-7, with a possible D match to TRBD1 (5 bases). Trimming removed 0 bases at V and 1 base at J, with 10 bases between. The CDR3 length is 15 residues. Germline V gene lookup returns CDR1 MNHEY and CDR2 SVGAGI. The CDR3 DNA sequence: TGTGCCAGCAGTTACTCCGACAGCAATTCCTACGAGCAGTACTTC. It is translated as CASSYSDSNSYEQYF.

The V and J genes are TRBV7-2 and TRBJ1-2; a possible D gene is TRBD1 (5 bases). The V end lost 5 bases, the J end lost 5 bases, and 24 bases lay between the germline ends. There are 17 residues in the CDR3. The germline gives CDR1 SGHTA, CDR2 FQGNSA. The chain's CDR3 is CASSPRNRNTIVYGYTF. In DNA form, the CDR3 reads TGTGCCAGCAGCCCCCGGAACAGGAATACTATTGTTTATGGCTACACCTTC. Based on the CDR3 plus reference TRBV7-2 and TRBJ1-2, the full variable domain is GAGVSQSPSNKVTEKGKDVELRCDPISGHTALYWYRQSLGQGLEFLIYFQGNSAPDKSGLPSDRFSAERTGGSVSTLTIQRTQQEDSAVYLCASSPRNRNTIVYGYTFGSGTRLTVV.

This rearrangement joins TRBV2 to TRBJ2-2; tentative D call: TRBD2 (6 bases). Germline V gene data show CDR1 as SNHLY and CDR2 as FYNNEI. CDR3 length: 17 residues. V was trimmed by 6 bases and J by 1 base, leaving 18 bases between them. The CDR3 here is CASSTHRRRVNTGELFF. CDR3 sequence (DNA): TGTGCCAGCAGCACACACCGCCGGAGGGTGAACACCGGGGAGCTGTTTTTT.

This chain joins TRBV5-1 and TRBJ2-1, with D maybe TRBD2 (6 bases). CDR1 is SGHRS and CDR2 is YFSETQ in the germline V gene. The CDR3 covers 12 residues. Trimming stripped 4 bases from V and 9 bases from J, with 11 bases between. The CDR3 DNA reads TGCGCCAGCAGCCCGGACGGGGGTGAGCAGTTCTTC. It specifies CASSPDGGEQFF.

The CDR3 DNA sequence: TGTGCCAGCAGTTTATCCTCAGGGATCTCCTACGAGCAGTACTTC. Translation gives CASSLSSGISYEQYF. V usage is TRBV27 and J usage is TRBJ2-7, with D possibly matching TRBD1 (5 bases). This CDR3 region has 15 residues. Germline-derived CDR1 and CDR2 are MNHEY and SMNVEV (reference sequence). V was cut by 0 bases and J by 0 bases, with 9 bases left in between.